The 2 T cell receptor beta chains listed next were all sequenced from one sample in a study of human T cells and chemical hapten exposure. TCRdb processed the RACE reads anew with MiXCR; each CDR3 protein has one entry. Of around 380,000 distinct CDR3 sequences in the sample, roughly 4.8% were seen once. Sample time point: patch test 1, 2 weeks after DPC sensitization. Sample treatment: therapeutic diphenylcyclopropenone sensitization with weekly scalp DPC. The specimen was whole blood, collected in connection with sensitization to the hapten diphenylcyclopropenone (DPC). All receptors derive from a woman aged 45-65 years with alopecia areata. Some clones in this sample may be carry-over from other donors' samples.

In its sample, this clonotype was seen a few times. The chain couples TRBV9 to TRBJ2-3; a weak D match, TRBD2 (6 bases). The germline gives CDR1 SGDLS, CDR2 YYNGEE. The CDR3 length is 14 residues. Trimming stripped 6 bases from V and 5 bases from J, with 16 bases between. CDR3 in amino acids: CASTPTRSRDTQYF. As DNA, the CDR3 is TGTGCCAGCACCCCGACTAGGTCAAGAGATACGCAGTATTTT. The full variable domain, its missing parts supplied by reference TRBV9 and TRBJ2-3, is DSGVTQTPKHLITATGQRVTLRCSPRSGDLSVYWYQQSLDQGLQFLIQYYNGEERAKGNILERFSAQQFPDLHSELNLSSLELGDSALYFCASTPTRSRDTQYFGPGTRLTVL.

Ten or more counts support this clonotype. The chain is built from TRBV29-1 and TRBJ2-7; D remains unclear. Germline V lookup: CDR1 SQVTM, CDR2 ANQGSEA. This CDR3 has 12 amino acids. The CDR3 is CRTDGHPVEQYF. The CDR3 DNA follows: TGCAGAACCGACGGTCACCCTGTGGAGCAGTACTTC.